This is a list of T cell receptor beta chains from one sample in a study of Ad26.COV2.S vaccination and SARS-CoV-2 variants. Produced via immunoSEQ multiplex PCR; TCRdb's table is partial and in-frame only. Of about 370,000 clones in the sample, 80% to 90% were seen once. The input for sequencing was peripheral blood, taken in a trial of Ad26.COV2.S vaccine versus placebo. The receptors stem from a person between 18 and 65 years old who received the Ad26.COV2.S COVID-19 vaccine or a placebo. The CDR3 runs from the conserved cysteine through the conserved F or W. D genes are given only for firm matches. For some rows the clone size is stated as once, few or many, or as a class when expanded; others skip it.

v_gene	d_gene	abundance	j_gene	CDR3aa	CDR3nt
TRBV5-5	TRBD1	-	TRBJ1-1	CASSLRVLQGAGDTEAFF	TGTGCCAGCAGCTTGCGGGTATTACAGGGGGCAGGGGACACTGAAGCTTTCTTT
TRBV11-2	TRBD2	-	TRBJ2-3	CASSLGASGSGTDTQYF	TGTGCCAGCAGCTTAGGGGCTAGCGGGAGCGGCACAGATACGCAGTATTTT
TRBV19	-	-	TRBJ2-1	CASKAVGGSNEQFF	TGTGCCAGTAAGGCGGTGGGCGGATCCAATGAGCAGTTCTTC
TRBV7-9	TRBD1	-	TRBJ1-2	CASSSPGQGDGYTF	TGTGCCAGCAGCTCTCCGGGACAGGGTGATGGCTACACCTTC
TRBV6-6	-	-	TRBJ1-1	CASRPGVADTEAFF	TGTGCCAGCAGGCCAGGGGTTGCGGACACTGAAGCTTTCTTT
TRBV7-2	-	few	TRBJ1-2	CASTTLTGRGYTF	TGTGCCAGCACCACGCTTACAGGGAGGGGCTACACCTTC
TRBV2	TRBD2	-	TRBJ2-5	CASSEFGLAQETQYF	TGTGCCAGCAGTGAATTCGGACTAGCTCAAGAGACCCAGTACTTC
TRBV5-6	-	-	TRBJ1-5	CASSFSGEGNQPQHF	TGTGCCAGCAGCTTTTCGGGGGAGGGCAATCAGCCCCAGCATTTT
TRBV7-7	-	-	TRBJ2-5	CASSRGAFQETQYF	TGTGCCAGCTCCCGGGGAGCATTTCAAGAGACCCAGTACTTC
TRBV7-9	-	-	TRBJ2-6	CASSLETGFGANVLTF	TGTGCCAGCAGCTTAGAGACCGGGTTTGGGGCCAACGTCCTGACTTTC
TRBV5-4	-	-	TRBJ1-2	CASTQERLNYGYTF	TGTGCCAGCACTCAAGAGCGCCTTAACTATGGCTACACCTTC
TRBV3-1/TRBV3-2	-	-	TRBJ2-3	CASSQDVTDTQYF	TGTGCCAGCAGCCAAGATGTGACAGATACGCAGTATTTT
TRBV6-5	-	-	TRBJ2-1	CASIVQGGYEQFF	TGTGCCAGCATCGTACAGGGGGGGTATGAGCAGTTCTTC
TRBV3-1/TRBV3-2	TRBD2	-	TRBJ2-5	CASSQTGGTQETQYF	TGTGCCAGCAGCCAGACGGGGGGGACCCAAGAGACCCAGTACTTC
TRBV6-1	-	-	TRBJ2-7	CASSEEVWVTYEQYF	TGTGCCAGCAGTGAAGAAGTCTGGGTTACCTACGAGCAGTACTTC
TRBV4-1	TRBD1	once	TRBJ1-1	CASSQDRGRKNTEAFF	TGCGCCAGCAGCCAAGACAGGGGGCGAAAGAACACTGAAGCTTTCTTT
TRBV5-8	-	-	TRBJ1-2	CASSLEGTDYGYTF	TGTGCCAGCAGCTTGGAAGGGACGGACTATGGCTACACCTTC
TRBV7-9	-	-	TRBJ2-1	CASTPVGANEQFF	TGTGCCAGCACCCCAGTAGGGGCCAATGAGCAGTTCTTC
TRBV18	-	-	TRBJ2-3	CASSPEALLLSSTDTQYF	TGTGCCAGCTCACCAGAGGCACTCCTACTCTCTAGCACAGATACGCAGTATTTT
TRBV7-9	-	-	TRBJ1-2	CASSSPGGKGYTF	TGTGCCAGCAGCTCACCGGGGGGGAAGGGCTACACCTTC
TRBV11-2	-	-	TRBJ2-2	CASSSLTGRTGELFF	TGTGCCAGCAGCTCGTTGACAGGTCGGACCGGGGAGCTGTTTTTT
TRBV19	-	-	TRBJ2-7	CASSMGGADYEQYF	TGTGCCAGTAGTATGGGGGGCGCGGACTACGAGCAGTACTTC
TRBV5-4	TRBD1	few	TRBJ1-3	CASSLQGATGNTIYF	TGTGCCAGCAGCCTACAGGGGGCCACGGGAAACACCATATATTTT
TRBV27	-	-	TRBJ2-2	CASSLNPQGYTGELFF	TGTGCCAGCAGTTTAAACCCGCAGGGGTACACCGGGGAGCTGTTTTTT
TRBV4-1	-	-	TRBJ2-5	CASSQVSATGQETQYF	TGCGCCAGCAGCCAAGTCTCGGCAACAGGGCAAGAGACCCAGTACTTC
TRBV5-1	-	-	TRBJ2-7	CASSLDRVEQYF	TGCGCCAGCAGCTTGGACAGGGTCGAGCAGTACTTC
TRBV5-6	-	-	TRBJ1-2	CASSLGQGYYGYTF	TGTGCCAGCAGCTTGGGGCAGGGATACTATGGCTACACCTTC
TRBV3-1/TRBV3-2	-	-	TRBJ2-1	CASSPRPGVVTYNEQFF	TGTGCCAGCAGCCCAAGGCCAGGGGTGGTCACCTACAATGAGCAGTTCTTC
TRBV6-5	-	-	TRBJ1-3	CASSYGRSTSGNTIYF	TGTGCCAGCAGTTACGGGCGGTCCACCTCTGGAAACACCATATATTTT
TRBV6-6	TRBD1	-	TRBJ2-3	CASSYFGQGGTDTQYF	TGTGCCAGCAGTTACTTTGGACAGGGAGGTACAGATACGCAGTATTTT
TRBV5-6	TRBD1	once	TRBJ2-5	CASSLGAGTGETQYF	TGTGCCAGCAGCTTGGGGGCCGGGACAGGGGAGACCCAGTACTTC
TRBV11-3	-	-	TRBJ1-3	CASSFPGGNRNTIYF	TGTGCCAGCAGCTTTCCTGGGGGGAATAGAAACACCATATATTTT
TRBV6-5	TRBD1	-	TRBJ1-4	CASSRGQDEKLFF	TGTGCCAGCAGCCGAGGACAGGATGAAAAACTGTTTTTT
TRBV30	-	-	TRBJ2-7	CAWSVNGGLEQYF	TGTGCCTGGAGTGTAAATGGGGGGCTCGAGCAGTACTTC
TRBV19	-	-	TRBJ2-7	CASSIDGGSYEQYF	TGTGCCAGTAGTATAGACGGCGGCTCCTACGAGCAGTACTTC
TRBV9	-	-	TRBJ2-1	CASSVATRGSSYNEQFF	TGTGCCAGCAGCGTAGCTACTCGGGGGAGCTCCTACAATGAGCAGTTCTTC
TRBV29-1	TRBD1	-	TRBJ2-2	CSARFPGQGRSTGELFF	TGCAGCGCGCGATTCCCGGGACAGGGGAGGTCTACCGGGGAGCTGTTTTTT
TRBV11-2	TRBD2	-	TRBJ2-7	CASSLQTSGGAEQYF	TGTGCCAGCAGCCTACAGACTAGCGGGGGGGCCGAGCAGTACTTC
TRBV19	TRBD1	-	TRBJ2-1	CASTPTGPSSYNEQFF	TGTGCCAGTACCCCGACAGGGCCAAGCTCCTACAATGAGCAGTTCTTC
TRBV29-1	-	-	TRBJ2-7	CSVELADYEQYF	TGCAGCGTTGAATTGGCCGACTACGAGCAGTACTTC
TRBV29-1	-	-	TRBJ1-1	CSVVEGATEAFF	TGCAGCGTTGTAGAGGGAGCAACTGAAGCTTTCTTT